The following is a T cell receptor beta chain sequence with its context. Its antigen target is currently unknown. No much larger clone is present one base from it, and per-base qualities are unavailable. These data originate in a study of neoadjuvant nivolumab and ipilimumab in lung cancer (dated by TCRdb to about 2020). Looking at the study overall: Nivolumab was given at 3 mg/kg intravenously on days 1, 15 and 29, and the combination arm added ipilimumab 1 mg/kg on day 1 only. The major pathologic response (MPR) rate in the intention-to-treat population in each study arm was designated as the primary trial endpoint. Of the roughly 45 patients with operable NSCLC treated in the trial, approximately 23 were randomized to nivolumab monotherapy and around 20 to nivolumab plus ipilimumab. TCR repertoires were compared between pretherapy (baseline) peripheral blood and tumors resected at surgery after neoadjuvant immune checkpoint blockade. Matched pretherapy and resected tumor pairs were analyzed for seven patients, of whom four received nivolumab and three received nivolumab plus ipilimumab.

The sample's time point label is to be understood as: at surgical resection after neoadjuvant nivolumab +/- ipilimumab. The samples were taken from NEOSTAR, a phase 2 randomized trial in operable NSCLC that tested neoadjuvant nivolumab or nivolumab plus ipilimumab, followed by surgery. Broad study findings and their caveats: TCR richness and clonality were greater in resected tumors than in tumor-adjacent uninvolved lung, and increases were seen in more dual-therapy-treated tumors. From pretherapy to surgery, tumor T-cell richness and clonality went up in three of three dual-therapy tumors, versus only two of four nivolumab-treated tumors. A small number of samples underwent TCR sequencing. TCR richness in pretherapy blood showed a positive correlation with richness in tumors resected after neoadjuvant therapy (Spearman R ≈ 0.81). No significant correlation was found between TCR clonality and pathologic tumor regression, and only one major-pathologic-response sample was available for the clonality analysis.

The germline V gene supplies CDR1 SGHAT and CDR2 FQNNGV. V lost 6 bases and J lost 7 bases, and the count of bases not matched to a germline gene is 7. The CDR3 numbers 14 residues from cysteine through phenylalanine. Here the CDR3 DNA is all that survives: 42 bases in frame from base 1. Preparation of the library involved the immunoSEQ multiplex PCR assay. Per the original workflow: Repertoires were summarized in terms of richness and clonality, and significantly expanded and contracted clones between pre- and post-therapy samples were identified. The table comes from immuneACCESS by way of TCRdb, which keeps in-frame sequences with V and J called. Part of the clones is missing from these tables; in studies checked, under half for an unresolved V gene and the rest for unknown reasons. For V, J and clone size, that table is used; D and trimming come from the DNA. Here the sample has about 18,000 clones; around 80% occur a single time. The ten largest account for roughly 7.7% of the sample.

The V and J genes are TRBV11-2 and TRBJ2-1, with 9 bases in between that match TRBD2. The sequence was collected from an adult with non-small cell lung cancer. This sample comprised tumor tissue, obtained after neoadjuvant nivolumab, alone or with ipilimumab, at or shortly before surgery. CDR3 reads: CASRLTSGVNEQFF. The DNA is TGTGCCAGCAGATTGACTAGCGGAGTGAATGAGCAGTTCTTC.